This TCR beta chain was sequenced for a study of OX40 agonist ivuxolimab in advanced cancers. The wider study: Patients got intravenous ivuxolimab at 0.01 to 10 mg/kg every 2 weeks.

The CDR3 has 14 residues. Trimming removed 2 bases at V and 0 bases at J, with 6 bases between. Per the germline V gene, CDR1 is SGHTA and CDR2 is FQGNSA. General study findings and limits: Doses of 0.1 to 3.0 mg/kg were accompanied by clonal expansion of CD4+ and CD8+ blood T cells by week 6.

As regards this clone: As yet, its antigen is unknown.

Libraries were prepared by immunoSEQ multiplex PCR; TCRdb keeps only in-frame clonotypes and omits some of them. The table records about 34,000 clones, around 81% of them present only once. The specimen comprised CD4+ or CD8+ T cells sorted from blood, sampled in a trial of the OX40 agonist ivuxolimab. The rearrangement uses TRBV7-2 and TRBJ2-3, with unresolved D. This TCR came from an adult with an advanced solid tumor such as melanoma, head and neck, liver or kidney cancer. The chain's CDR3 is CASSLSASTDTQYF. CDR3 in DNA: TGTGCCAGCAGCTTATCAGCTAGCACAGATACGCAGTATTTT.